This entry lists 32 T cell receptor beta chains sequenced from one sample in a study of early T cells in non-severe SARS-CoV-2 infection. TCRdb passed the 5' RACE reads through MiXCR, listing each CDR3 protein once. Of around 78,000 distinct CDR3 sequences in the sample, about an eighth were seen once. Material for sequencing was whole blood. These receptors were taken from an adult who was a healthcare worker with PCR-confirmed SARS-CoV-2 infection or an uninfected control (not recorded which).

This clonotype occurred a few times. The chain is built from TRBV28 and TRBJ2-1, with D uncertain. Germline CDR1 reads MDHEN; CDR2 reads SYDVKM. Trimming took off 5 bases at V and 0 bases at J, with 8 bases between the two ends. CDR3 size: 14 residues. This CDR3 is CASSRRGSYNEQFF. Written as DNA, the CDR3 is TGTGCCAGCAGTAGGAGAGGCTCCTACAATGAGCAGTTCTTC.

The rearrangement links TRBV28 to TRBJ1-1; 9 nucleotides agree with TRBD1. The CDR3 is 14 amino acids. V trimming: 8 bases; J trimming: 4 bases; junction bases outside the gene matches: 8. In germline, CDR1 is MDHEN, CDR2 SYDVKM. CDR3 loop: CASLTGGRSTEAFF. CDR3 coding DNA: TGTGCCAGCCTGACAGGGGGAAGGAGCACTGAAGCTTTCTTT.

The chain links TRBV6-2 or TRBV6-3 to TRBJ2-3; D not resolved. V was trimmed by 2 bases and J by 3 bases, leaving 6 bases between them. Per the germline V gene, CDR1 is MNHEY and CDR2 is SVGEGT. The CDR3 spans 13 residues. CDR3 bases: TGTGCCAGCAGTTACGAGGAAACAGATACGCAGTATTTT. Translating gives CASSYEETDTQYF.

The chain joins TRBV28 to TRBJ2-3; D perhaps matches TRBD1 (5 bases). The CDR3 runs 14 residues. Germline lookup yields CDR1 MDHEN and CDR2 SYDVKM. Trimming left V 4 bases short and J 2 bases short, with 10 bases between. CDR3 amino acids: CASSSGSPTDTQYF. Written as DNA, the CDR3 is TGTGCCAGCAGTTCAGGGTCACCCACAGATACGCAGTATTTT.

This CDR3 is CASSQGAGTGYTF. CDR3 nucleotide sequence: TGCGCCAGCAGCCAAGGTGCAGGGACCGGCTACACCTTC. The chain links TRBV4-1 to TRBJ1-2; D is perhaps TRBD1 (5 bases). Germline CDR1 reads MGHRA; CDR2 reads YSYEKL. The CDR3 consists of 13 residues. V dropped 1 base and J dropped 8 bases, with 11 bases sitting between them.

This clonotype has only a few counts. The gene calls are TRBV30 and TRBJ1-1, with D tentatively TRBD1 (6 bases). V dropped 3 bases and J dropped 2 bases, with 10 bases sitting between them. CDR1 and CDR2 from the germline V gene are GTSNPN and SVGIG (reference sequence). The CDR3 covers 13 residues. The CDR3 is CAWRVGGNTEAFF. CDR3 coding DNA: TGTGCCTGGAGAGTAGGGGGTAACACTGAAGCTTTCTTT.

In its sample, this clonotype was seen many times. The chain joins TRBV2 to TRBJ2-1, with 9 bases that match TRBD2. V was pared by 1 base and J by 2 bases, with 6 bases of the junction left unmatched. Germline-derived CDR1 and CDR2 are SNHLY and FYNNEI. There are 17 residues in the CDR3. CDR3 in DNA: TGTGCCAGCAGTGAAGGGGGACTAGCTATCCCCTACAATGAGCAGTTCTTC. This translates into CASSEGGLAIPYNEQFF.

This clonotype was recorded a few times. The V gene is TRBV7-8, the J gene TRBJ2-7; 7 nucleotides match TRBD1. Losses at the gene ends were 5 bases for V and 2 bases for J; bases not matched to a gene: 6. This CDR3 comprises 14 residues. Looked up from germline, CDR1 is SGHVS and CDR2 is FQNEAQ. In DNA form, the CDR3 reads TGTGCCAGCAGCGCAGAGAGGGGGCCCTACGAGCAGTACTTC. It codes for CASSAERGPYEQYF. Together with reference TRBV7-8 and TRBJ2-7, the CDR3 gives the full variable domain: GAGVSQSPRYKVAKRGQDVALRCDPISGHVSLFWYQQALGQGPEFLTYFQNEAQLDKSGLPSDRFFAERPEGSVSTLKIQRTQQEDSAVYLCASSAERGPYEQYFGPGTRLTVT.

The genes are TRBV12-3 or TRBV12-4 and TRBJ2-2; 11 nucleotides agree with TRBD1. The J segment lost 4 bases and the V segment lost 3 bases, leaving 1 base of the junction unmatched. The CDR3 has 15 amino acids. CDR3 sequence reads: CASSFGQGATGELFF. The CDR3 region has the DNA TGTGCCAGCAGTTTTGGACAGGGGGCCACCGGGGAGCTGTTTTTT.

This clonotype was seen repeatedly, ten times or more. The V gene is TRBV10-3, the J gene TRBJ2-1, with TRBD2 as a possible D gene (5 bases). The CDR3 runs 14 residues. V was shortened by 3 bases and J by 7 bases, with 13 bases between the two germline ends. Germline loops: CDR1 ENHRY, CDR2 SYGVKD. The CDR3 region is CAISERDSGNEQFF. Here the CDR3 DNA reads TGTGCCATCAGTGAACGGGATTCCGGTAATGAGCAGTTCTTC.

At least ten counts were recorded for this clonotype. This sequence joins TRBV20-1 and TRBJ1-1; no firm D call. V lost 2 bases, J lost 4 bases, and 14 bases lay in between. Germline CDR1 and CDR2: DFQATT and SNEGSKA (reference sequence). The CDR3 has 14 residues. CDR3 DNA sequence: TGCAGTGCTAGATACCCAGGACGGGGCACTGAAGCTTTCTTT. Translated, it gives CSARYPGRGTEAFF.

V is TRBV2 and J is TRBJ2-7, with 10 bases matching TRBD1. There are 14 residues in the CDR3. The V gene end was trimmed by 6 bases and the J gene end by 3 bases; junction bases not matched to a gene: 5. Germline loops: CDR1 SNHLY, CDR2 FYNNEI. The CDR3 sequence is CASRPGQGRYEQYF. CDR3 coding DNA: TGTGCCAGCAGACCGGGACAGGGGCGCTACGAGCAGTACTTC.

The chain is built from TRBV3-1 and TRBJ2-1; no reliable D call. This CDR3 spans 11 amino acids. Germline V lookup: CDR1 LGHDT, CDR2 YNNKEL (reference sequence). Trimming removed 5 bases at V and 8 bases at J, with 7 bases between. The CDR3 protein is CASSYAYEQFF. Written as DNA, the CDR3 is TGTGCCAGCAGCTATGCGTATGAGCAGTTCTTC.

Ten or more counts support this clonotype. This chain uses TRBV10-2 with TRBJ2-7; 8 bases line up with TRBD2. Trimming took 9 bases from V and 2 from J; bases not matched to a gene: 6. Germline V gives CDR1 WSHSY, CDR2 SAAADI. The CDR3 is made up of 13 amino acids. The DNA for the CDR3 is TGCGCCAGTTGGGCGGGGGGCGCCTACGAGCAGTACTTC. Amino acid sequence: CASWAGGAYEQYF.

This clonotype was counted only a few times. The rearrangement links TRBV7-6 to TRBJ2-5; TRBD1 agrees at 7 bases. Losses at the gene ends were 5 bases for V and 1 base for J; bases not matched to a gene: 16. CDR1 SGHVS and CDR2 FNYEAQ come from the germline V gene. The CDR3 is made up of 18 amino acids. The CDR3 nucleotides read TGTGCCAGCAGCCGCCCCGGGACAGATCTTTGGGGCCAAGAGACCCAGTACTTC. Its protein product is CASSRPGTDLWGQETQYF.

This clonotype showed up just a few times. This rearrangement joins TRBV12-3 or TRBV12-4 to TRBJ2-5; 12 bases agree with TRBD2. Losses at the gene ends were 5 bases for V and 3 bases for J; bases not matched to a gene: 7. The CDR3 has 16 amino acids. The CDR3 region has the DNA TGTGCCAGCAGTCCAGGGACTAGCGGGTCTAAAGAGACCCAGTACTTC. Its translation: CASSPGTSGSKETQYF.

At least ten counts were recorded for this clonotype. The V and J genes are TRBV10-2 and TRBJ2-5, with D possibly being TRBD2 (6 bases). The CDR3 loop spans 15 amino acids. CDR1 and CDR2 from the germline V gene are WSHSY and SAAADI. Trimming took 2 bases from V and 6 from J, leaving 16 bases between them. The CDR3 loop is CASSERLEGVKTQYF. The DNA for the CDR3 is TGCGCCAGCAGTGAGAGACTAGAGGGTGTAAAGACCCAGTACTTC.

The chain has TRBV7-6 and TRBJ2-7; 12 nucleotides align to TRBD2. With V trimmed by 5 bases and J by 3 bases, 2 bases remained unmatched. Germline-derived CDR1 and CDR2 are SGHVS and FNYEAQ. The CDR3 is made up of 14 amino acids. CDR3 amino acids: CASSQLAGGYEQYF. The CDR3 bases are TGTGCCAGCAGCCAACTAGCGGGAGGCTACGAGCAGTACTTC.

CDR3 nucleotide sequence: TGTGCCAGCAGCCAAGAGGCAGGGCCTAACTACGAGCAGTACTTC. Encoded protein: CASSQEAGPNYEQYF. The rearrangement joins TRBV4-2 to TRBJ2-7, with D possibly TRBD1 on 5 matching bases. With 0 bases removed from V and 3 bases from J, the gap between germline ends came to 12 bases. Germline CDR1 LGHNA, CDR2 YNFKEQ. This CDR3 is built from 15 residues.

This chain connects TRBV9 to TRBJ2-7; TRBD2 matches at 9 bases. V lost 8 bases and J lost 4; bases outside the gene matches: 4. This CDR3 contains 12 residues. Germline CDR1 and CDR2: SGDLS and YYNGEE. The CDR3 reads CARISGSYEQYF. Here the CDR3 DNA reads TGTGCCAGGATTAGCGGGAGTTACGAGCAGTACTTC.

The V and J genes are TRBV10-2 and TRBJ2-7; TRBD2 matches at 9 bases. This CDR3 contains 14 residues. Germline assignment: CDR1 WSHSY and CDR2 SAAADI. J gave up 8 bases and V 6 bases, and 11 bases lay outside the gene matches. CDR3 amino acids: CASSAGTSLRKQYF. Written as DNA, the CDR3 is TGCGCCAGCAGCGCCGGGACTAGCTTACGGAAGCAGTACTTC.

This clonotype was counted many times. The chain links TRBV9 to TRBJ2-3; D remains ambiguous. V lost 4 bases and J lost 2, with 5 bases in between. Per germline, CDR1 SGDLS and CDR2 YYNGEE. This CDR3 is built from 12 residues. The CDR3 loop reads CASSPNTDTQYF. DNA for the CDR3: TGTGCCAGCAGCCCCAACACAGATACGCAGTATTTT.

This clonotype was detected many times. The J gene is TRBJ2-3, the V gene TRBV11-2; 8 bases align to TRBD2. This CDR3 is built from 15 residues. V shed 4 bases, J shed 6 bases, and the junction held 9 bases outside the gene matches. Germline values: CDR1 SGHAT, CDR2 FQNNGV. The CDR3 sequence is CASSSGLVGLDTQYF. The CDR3 DNA reads TGTGCCAGCAGCTCGGGACTAGTGGGGTTGGATACGCAGTATTTT.

This clonotype was observed a single time. The chain carries TRBV29-1 and TRBJ2-1; D is uncertain. The CDR3 totals 11 residues. V was clipped by 7 bases and J by 9 bases, with 13 bases between them. In germline, CDR1 is SQVTM, CDR2 ANQGSEA. CDR3 sequence (DNA): TGCAGCGCTCGTGGAGTCGGTGAGCAGTTCTTC. It is translated as CSARGVGEQFF.

The gene calls are TRBV13 and TRBJ2-2, with 10 positions matching TRBD1. The J segment lost 5 bases and the V segment lost 7 bases, leaving 10 bases of the junction unmatched. The CDR3 is made up of 16 amino acids. The germline CDR1 and CDR2 sequences are PRHDT and FYEKMQ (reference sequence). The CDR3: CASTLTGGIKTGELFF. The CDR3 DNA is TGTGCCAGCACTCTGACAGGGGGCATAAAGACCGGGGAGCTGTTTTTT.

The chain carries TRBV4-1 and TRBJ2-1; unclear D gene. CDR3 length: 12 residues. V shed 0 bases and J shed 10 bases, with 7 bases lying between them. Germline assignment: CDR1 MGHRA and CDR2 YSYEKL. CDR3 DNA: TGCGCCAGCAGCCAAGATGGGCACGAGCAGTTCTTC. Its protein is CASSQDGHEQFF.

Regarding this clonotype: The junction departs from germline at one end; a sequencing error may be responsible. The chain carries TRBV10-3 and TRBJ2-7, with D tentatively TRBD1 (5 bases). Germline V CDR1 and CDR2: ENHRY, SYGVKD. The CDR3 spans 11 residues. In DNA form, the CDR3 reads TGTGTCATCAGTACAGGCTACGAGCAGTACTTC. Translating it yields CVISTGYEQYF.

The chain links TRBV7-8 to TRBJ2-3; TRBD1 matches 9 bases. Germline loops: CDR1 SGHVS, CDR2 FQNEAQ. CDR3 length equals 16 residues. V lost 8 bases to trimming and J lost 1 base; unmatched junction nucleotides: 10. This CDR3 is CASGRDRAQGTDTQYF. The CDR3 bases are TGTGCCAGCGGCCGGGACAGGGCTCAAGGCACAGATACGCAGTATTTT.

The V gene is TRBV7-3, the J gene TRBJ2-1; 8 nucleotides match TRBD2. The germline V gene has CDR1 SGHTA and CDR2 FQGTGA. The CDR3 has 16 amino acids. J lost 5 bases, V lost 3 bases, and 9 bases had no gene match. The CDR3 coding sequence is TGTGCCAGCAGCTTTAGCGGGATGGGCAGAGACAATGAGCAGTTCTTC. Its translation: CASSFSGMGRDNEQFF.

There are many counts of this clonotype. The chain combines TRBV7-9 with TRBJ2-5, with D unclear. Trimming took 5 bases from V and 0 from J, leaving 10 bases between them. The germline gives CDR1 SEHNR, CDR2 FQNEAQ (reference sequence). The CDR3 length is 14 residues. CDR3: CASSQQRYQETQYF. In DNA, the CDR3 is TGTGCCAGCAGCCAGCAAAGGTACCAAGAGACCCAGTACTTC.

This clonotype was observed many times. The V and J genes are TRBV4-1 and TRBJ1-2; 7 bases align to TRBD1. Germline V gene sequence: CDR1 MGHRA, CDR2 YSYEKL. Trimming took 2 bases from V and 6 from J; bases not matched to a gene: 9. CDR3 length: 15 amino acids. The CDR3 region has the DNA TGCGCCAGCAGCCAATACGACAGGGTGACCGATGGCTACACCTTC. Translation: CASSQYDRVTDGYTF.

The V gene is TRBV5-5, the J gene TRBJ2-5, with TRBD2 identical over 10 bases. Trimming at V came to 5 bases and at J to 5 bases, leaving 12 bases not matched to a gene. Germline-derived CDR1 and CDR2 are SGHKS and YYEKEE (reference sequence). This CDR3 has 16 residues. The CDR3 DNA follows: TGTGCCAGCAGTTTTCTCCCTAGCGGGAGTCTGGAGACCCAGTACTTC. As protein: CASSFLPSGSLETQYF.